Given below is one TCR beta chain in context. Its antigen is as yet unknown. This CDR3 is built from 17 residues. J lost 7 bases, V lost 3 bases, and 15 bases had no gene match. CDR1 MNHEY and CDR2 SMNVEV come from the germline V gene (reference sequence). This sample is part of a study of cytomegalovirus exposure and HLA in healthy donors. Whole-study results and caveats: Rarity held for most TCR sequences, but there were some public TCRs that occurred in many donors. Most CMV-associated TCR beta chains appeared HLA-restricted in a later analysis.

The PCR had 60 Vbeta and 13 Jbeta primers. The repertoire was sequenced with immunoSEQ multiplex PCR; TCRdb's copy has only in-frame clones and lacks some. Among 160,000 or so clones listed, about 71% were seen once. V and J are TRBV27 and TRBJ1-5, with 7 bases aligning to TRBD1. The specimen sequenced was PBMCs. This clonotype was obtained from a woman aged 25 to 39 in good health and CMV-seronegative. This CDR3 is CASSFLRDSHSLQPQHF. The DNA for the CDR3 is TGTGCCAGCAGTTTCCTCCGGGACAGCCATAGTTTGCAGCCCCAGCATTTT.